The T cell receptor beta chain under discussion was sequenced for a study of spatial heterogeneity in lung cancer. Looking at the study overall: The mean occurrence of each unique TCR and UMI combination in raw reads exceeded eight.

Specified time point: sample taken at primary tumor resection. Samples were obtained from roughly 65 donors, all untreated early-stage non-small cell lung cancer patients. The authors sequenced whole RNA from tumor, nontumor lung or frozen PBMC without sorting. On each TCR cDNA molecule, a unique molecular identifier was present. TCRdb reanalysed the 5' RACE reads using MiXCR and keeps one entry per CDR3 protein. Of some 2,000 distinct CDR3 sequences listed, 6% to 9% are singletons. Within the sample, this clonotype is medium-sized (0.01 to 0.1%). The CDR3 runs to 11 residues. Germline V gene data show CDR1 as SGHRS and CDR2 as YFSETQ. The V gene lost 4 bases and the J gene lost 6 bases, with 7 bases spanning the gap.

The sequencing used normal lung tissue next to the tumor, collected at surgery. The clonotype originates from a female donor with early-stage non-small cell lung cancer. V gene TRBV5-1 combines with J gene TRBJ1-1, with TRBD1 as a possible D gene (5 bases). The CDR3 spells CASSEGPEAFF. DNA for the CDR3: TGCGCCAGCAGCGAGGGACCTGAAGCTTTCTTT.